This T cell receptor beta chain was recorded in a study of blood T cell repertoires in COVID-19. The study recruited people aged about 18 to 90 years across around 24 US areas. This table comes from immunoSEQ multiplex PCR, and its TCRdb copy is limited to in-frame clones, with some not included. The table has some 180,000 clones, 65% to 90% seen once. Sequencing input: PBMCs or T cells enriched from blood (not recorded which). The source of this sequence is an older woman with acute COVID-19.

CDR3 in amino acids: CASSQVAGGLDSGANVLTF. The CDR3 region has the DNA TGTGCCAGCAGCCAAGTTGCGGGGGGTCTAGACTCTGGGGCCAACGTCCTGACTTTC. This chain links TRBV3-1 (or the pseudogene TRBV3-2) with TRBJ2-6; 8 positions agree with TRBD2. V shed 1 base and J 0 bases; nucleotides not matched to a gene: 8. The CDR3 covers 19 residues. Germline CDR1 is LGHDT and CDR2 is YNNKEL (reference sequence).